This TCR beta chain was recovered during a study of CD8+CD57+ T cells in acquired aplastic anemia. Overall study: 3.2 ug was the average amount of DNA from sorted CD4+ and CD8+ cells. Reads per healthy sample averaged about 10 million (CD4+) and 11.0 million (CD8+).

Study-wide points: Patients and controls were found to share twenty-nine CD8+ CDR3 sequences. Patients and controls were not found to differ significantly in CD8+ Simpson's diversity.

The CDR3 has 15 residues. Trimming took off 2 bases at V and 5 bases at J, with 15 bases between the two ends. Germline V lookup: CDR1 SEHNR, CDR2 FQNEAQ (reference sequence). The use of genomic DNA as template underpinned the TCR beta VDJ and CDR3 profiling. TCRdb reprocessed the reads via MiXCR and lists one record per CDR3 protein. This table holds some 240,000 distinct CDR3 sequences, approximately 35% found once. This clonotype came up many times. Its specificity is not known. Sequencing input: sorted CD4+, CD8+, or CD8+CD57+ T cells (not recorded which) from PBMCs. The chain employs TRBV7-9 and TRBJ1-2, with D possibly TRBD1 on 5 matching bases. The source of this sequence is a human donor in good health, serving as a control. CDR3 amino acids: CASSLLRGRGYGYTF. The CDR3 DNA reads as TGTGCCAGCAGCTTATTGAGGGGAAGAGGGTATGGCTACACCTTC.